This T cell receptor beta chain stems from a study of blood T cell repertoires in COVID-19. V gave up 3 bases and J gave up 1 base, with 9 bases separating them. The CDR3 spans 14 residues. The V gene's germline CDR1 is SEHNR and CDR2 FQNEAQ (reference sequence). Some clones are missing from TCRdb's copy, which holds only in-frame ones; the method was immunoSEQ multiplex PCR. This sample has some 380,000 clones, with roughly 77% found just once. Sequenced material: peripheral blood. This clonotype was sampled from a human donor with acute or convalescent COVID-19. The donor label of this sample is uncertain. This chain joins TRBV7-9 and TRBJ1-1; TRBD1 is a possible D gene (5 bases). The CDR3 spells CASSFFQGNTEAFF. The CDR3 nucleotides are TGTGCCAGCAGCTTCTTCCAGGGGAACACTGAAGCTTTCTTT.